The present T cell receptor beta chain was sequenced within a study of monozygotic twins with inflammatory bowel disease (dated by TCRdb to about 2019). Concerning the study at large: In total, 30 or so monozygotic twin pairs made up the full study: 19 Danish pairs, all IBD-discordant, plus nine German pairs, of which four were IBD-concordant and five were IBD-discordant. The search for disease-associated traits relied mainly on comparing IBD patients with their genetically identical healthy co-twins within discordant pairs. Each individual had, on average, about 151 000 unique TCRalpha sequences and 181 000 unique TCRbeta sequences available for analysis.

Remarks on this clonotype: Its antigen specificity is not known.

Beyond this particular receptor, the publication reports: The results gave no support for a single strong signal or clonotype linked to IBD. Repertoire similarity did not differ between concordant and discordant twins, which could be due to limited statistical power. The analysis was unable to tell different T cell subtypes apart. Compared with healthy twins, IBD patients shared fewer clonotypes with other individuals, and the difference was most pronounced in patients with signs of disease activity. TCRbeta repertoire diversity, by inverse Simpson index, was decreased in IBD patients compared with their healthy co-twins. Because patients received different immunosuppressive treatments, the repertoires may have picked up extra background noise and variability between individuals.

From each donor, an approximately 2.5 ml peripheral blood sample was drawn into PAXgene tubes and stored at -80 degrees C. Without T cell sorting, total RNA was isolated from whole blood using the PAXgene blood miRNA kit on an automated QIAcube. Deep TCRalpha and TCRbeta repertoire profiling with unique molecular barcoding was performed on peripheral blood of monozygotic twin pairs concordant or discordant for inflammatory bowel disease. Smoking habits were recorded for all twin pairs, and individuals were classified as current, former or never smokers. Library creation used 5' RACE. Preparation of each TCR library used around 3.5 ug of total RNA. cDNA was synthesized with SMARTScribe reverse transcriptase in eight separate reactions per sample. During cDNA synthesis, unique molecular identifiers containing a 6-nucleotide sample barcode were introduced by template switching. TCRalpha and TCRbeta cDNA was amplified by two nested PCRs of 16 and 9 cycles, with bead purification after each PCR. Before amplification, the cDNA was both treated with uracil DNA-glycosylase and purified with the QIAquick PCR purification kit. The second PCR was the step at which Illumina TruSeq-compatible adapters and sample-specific barcodes were added. TapeStation and Qubit were used to check library quality and concentration, and 5 ng of each library was pooled. Sequencing of pooled libraries was carried out on an Illumina HiSeq2500 single-index Rapid Run using 2 x 100 bp reads and custom sequencing primers. In the original analysis: MiGEC version 1.2.6 was used for UMI-based consensus assembly, which corrected PCR and sequencing errors. MiXCR version 2.1.1 handled V(D)J alignment, clonotype assembly and CDR3 extraction. Gene usage, clonotype sharing and MAIT/NKT TCR abundance were normalised by analysing the top 1000, 10 000 and 20 000 clonotypes per sample. After downsampling to 27 000 UMIs, diversity was calculated as the inverse Simpson index using the vegan R package. Statistical testing used paired Mann-Whitney U tests on the discordant twin pairs and applied Benjamini-Hochberg correction for multiple testing. The reads underwent TCRdb reprocessing, giving one record for each CDR3 protein sequence and no DNA. In this record, the V and J calls reflect TCRdb's handling and not the investigators' own analysis. Per the sample table, the count is 310,000 or so distinct CDR3 sequences. Of the sample, around 2% is held by the ten largest clones.

Material for sequencing was blood. The sequence was collected from a human donor with ulcerative colitis or Crohn's disease, or a healthy co-twin of an affected twin (not recorded which).

The CDR3 region: CASQNRDGISGNTIYF. In this chain, TRBV19 is recombined with TRBJ1-3; lacking DNA, the TRBD1 call made by TCRdb goes unchecked. Reading from cysteine to phenylalanine, the CDR3 counts 16 amino acids. There is no recorded DNA. Reading the germline V gene (reference sequence) gives CDR1 LNHDA and CDR2 SQIVND.